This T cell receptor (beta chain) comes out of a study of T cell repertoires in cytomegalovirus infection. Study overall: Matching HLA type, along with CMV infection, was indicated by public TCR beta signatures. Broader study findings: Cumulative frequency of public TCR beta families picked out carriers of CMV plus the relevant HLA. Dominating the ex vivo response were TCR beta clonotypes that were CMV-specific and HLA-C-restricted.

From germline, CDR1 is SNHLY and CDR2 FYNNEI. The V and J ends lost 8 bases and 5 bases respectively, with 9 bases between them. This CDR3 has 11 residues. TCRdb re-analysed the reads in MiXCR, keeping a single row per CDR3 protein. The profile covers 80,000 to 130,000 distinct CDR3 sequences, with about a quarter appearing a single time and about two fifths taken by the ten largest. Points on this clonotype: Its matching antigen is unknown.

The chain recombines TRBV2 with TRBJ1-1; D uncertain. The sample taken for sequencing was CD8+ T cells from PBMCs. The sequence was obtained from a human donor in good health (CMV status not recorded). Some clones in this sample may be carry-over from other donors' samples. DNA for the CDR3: TGTGCCAGCGCCGGACGGACTGAAGCTTTCTTT. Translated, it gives CASAGRTEAFF.